This T cell receptor beta chain stems from a study of shared clonotypes between healthy human individuals. Regarding the study as a whole: Rarefaction curves obtained for sorted subsets showed sequencing incomplete despite large depth.

Comments on this clone: What it recognizes is unknown.

The CDR3 has 14 residues. V lost 6 bases, J lost 1 base, and 12 bases lay in between. Germline V gives CDR1 MDHEN, CDR2 SYDVKM. Per the study methods: Filtering differed since immunoSEQ provided only junctions, with no quality scores. Repertoires were generated with immunoSEQ multiplex PCR, while TCRdb's copy carries only in-frame clones and drops some. Clonal size and the V and J genes are those of that table, whereas D and trimming came from the DNA. Of under 300,000 clones in the sample, about 65% were seen once. This sequence was found in a man aged 25 to 45 in good health. The rearrangement uses TRBV28 and TRBJ1-1, with D unclear. Sequenced: memory CD4+ T cells sorted from blood. The subset: CD45RA-negative fraction. This CDR3 reads CASRLTKSNTEAFF. CDR3 DNA sequence: TGTGCCAGCAGACTAACAAAATCGAACACTGAAGCTTTCTTT. Combining the CDR3 with reference TRBV28 and TRBJ1-1 gives the whole variable domain DVKVTQSSRYLVKRTGEKVFLECVQDMDHENMFWYRQDPGLGLRLIYFSYDVKMKEKGDIPEGYSVSREKKERFSLILESASTNQTSMYLCASRLTKSNTEAFFGQGTRLTVV.